The clone carrying this T cell receptor beta chain was recorded at least ten times. What it binds is unknown. TCRdb analysed the multiplex PCR reads with MiXCR anew, one entry per CDR3 protein. The sample has around 130,000 distinct CDR3 sequences; around 20% are singletons. Breast cancer patients provided tissue from their axillary draining lymph nodes. These data belong to a study of breast tumors, draining lymph nodes, adjacent tissues. Whole-study results and caveats: Data fit most tumor T cells coming from lymph node, expanding in tumor. Luminal-like breast cancer showed significantly greater tumor-nontumor repertoire similarity than basal-like breast cancer did. Data only fit, rather than demonstrated, lymph node origin of most tumor T cells. Tumor TCR diversity was below lymph nodes but above nontumor tissue.

The V end lost 3 bases, the J end lost 0 bases, and 17 bases lay between the germline ends. This CDR3 is 17 amino acids long. Looked up from germline, CDR1 is KGHSH and CDR2 is LQKENI. This TCR derives from a female donor with breast cancer. Some clones in this sample may be carry-over from other donors' samples. The chain uses TRBV18 and TRBJ1-2; D gene ambiguous. What was sequenced was axillary lymph node tissue. The CDR3 nucleotides are TGTGCCAGCTCACCGTCGATCGGGAAAGGCTCTAACTATGGCTACACCTTC. It encodes CASSPSIGKGSNYGYTF.